The present T cell receptor beta chain was sequenced within a study of CD8+ T cells in alopecia areata. At the level of the study: It was oral tofacitinib, at 5 to 10 mg twice daily, that treated patients received.

Following RNA extraction, reverse transcription yielded cDNA that acted as the sequencing template. Sequenced by immunoSEQ multiplex PCR; TCRdb stores in-frame clones only, minus some. The sample lists a few hundred thousand clones, approximately 38% seen once, with roughly 0.45% in the top ten. Germline V gene data show CDR1 as GTSNPN and CDR2 as SVGIG (reference sequence). CDR3 length: 12 residues. V was trimmed by 3 bases and J by 5 bases, leaving 10 bases between them. As for treatment: oral pan-JAK inhibitor, 5-10 mg twice daily. The sequencing used CD4+ T cells sorted from blood, collected at week 34, from a patient treated with tofacitinib. The chain employs TRBV30 and TRBJ2-5, with unresolved D. The TCR originated in a human donor with alopecia areata. In nucleotides, the CDR3 is TGTGCCTGGAGGGCCGGTTCTGAGACCCAGTACTTC. Translating it yields CAWRAGSETQYF. Looking up the rest from reference TRBV30 and TRBJ2-5 gives the full variable domain: SQTIHQWPATLVQPVGSPLSLECTVEGTSNPNLYWYRQAAGRGLQLLFYSVGIGQISSEVPQNLSASRPQDRQFILSSKKLLLSDSGFYLCAWRAGSETQYFGPGTRLLVL.